The T cell receptor beta chain under discussion was sequenced for a study of blood T cells in healthy people across ages. Overall study results and limits: Per million T cells, TCR beta diversity dropped roughly linearly as age increased.

In regard to this clonotype: Its antigen is undetermined.

From germline, CDR1 is SGHTA and CDR2 FQGNSA. Trimming shortened V by 4 bases and J by 3 bases, and 12 bases separated the two germline ends. This CDR3 has 14 residues. PCR was performed a second time for about 6 to 11 cycles using a sample-barcoded 5' primer and a J-beta primer mix. MiXCR, applied by TCRdb to the 5' RACE reads, yields one record per CDR3 protein. The profile shows 1.5 million to 2 million distinct CDR3 sequences, approximately 40% of them singletons. Per sample, at least 5 micrograms of total RNA were extracted. The source of this sequence is a human donor in good health. The chain has TRBV7-2 and TRBJ1-2; D is undetermined. Sequenced: blood. This chain's CDR3 is CASSSGADYYGYTF. The CDR3 bases are TGTGCCAGCAGCTCCGGCGCAGATTACTATGGCTACACCTTC.